Detailed here is one T cell receptor (beta chain). Its antigen is unidentified. This specimen comes from a study of cytomegalovirus exposure and HLA in healthy donors. The CDR3 runs 13 residues. Germline CDR1 reads SEHNR; CDR2 reads FQNEAQ (reference sequence). Trimming cost V 5 bases and J 3 bases, with 8 bases left between them. Vbeta (60) and Jbeta (13) primers were used in the PCR. As handled by the study authors: A follow-up analysis tallied tens of millions of unique TCR beta chains, roughly 11 million shared. The method was immunoSEQ multiplex PCR; TCRdb's version includes in-frame clones alone and lacks a portion of them. V and J calls and clone size are as listed in that table; D and trimming were resolved from the DNA. The profile shows about 100,000 clones, roughly 79% of them singletons. Overall study findings and caveats: Later on, a genetic analysis was performed. It linked a missense variant in DCLRE1C with V- and J-gene trimming of TCR beta.

This clonotype originated in a middle-aged man in good health and CMV-seronegative. The chain links TRBV7-9 to TRBJ1-3; D gene unclear. Sequences were obtained from PBMCs. The CDR3 sequence: CASSLLLGNTIYF. As DNA, the CDR3 is TGTGCCAGCAGCCTGCTACTTGGAAACACCATATATTTT.